One and the same sample provided the 17 T cell receptor beta chains below, sequenced in a study of shared clonotypes between healthy human individuals (TCRdb year 2020). Receptors were amplified or captured by the immunoSEQ multiplex PCR assay. This immuneACCESS table, as held by TCRdb, lists in-frame sequences with V and J called but not all clones. Of the missing ones, under half trace to an unresolved V gene in checked studies; the others have no known cause. This sample holds some 2 million clones; about 95% were observed only once. The ten largest clones capture about 1.1% of the sample. CD8 naive samples were CD45RO-negative cells positively selected for CCR7, giving a CD45RA+CCR7+ population that excluded TemRA cells. Sample: naive CD8+ T cells sorted from blood. The cell subset or site label here, explained by the study, means: CD45RA+CCR7+. Receptors originate from a man aged 18 to 29 in good health.

As for this clone: Other nucleotide sequences from this sample produce the same CDR3. This rearrangement joins TRBV27 to TRBJ1-5, with 8 bases fitting TRBD1. The CDR3 runs to 15 residues. V shed 5 bases and J 0 bases; nucleotides not matched to a gene: 3. Germline V gene sequence: CDR1 MNHEY, CDR2 SMNVEV (reference sequence). This CDR3 is CASSLTGGSNQPQHF. The DNA for the CDR3 is TGTGCCAGCAGTCTTACAGGGGGTAGCAATCAGCCCCAGCATTTT.

The chain employs TRBV7-9 and TRBJ1-2; the D is unclear. This CDR3 is 14 amino acids long. Deletions cut 1 base from V and 8 bases from J, with 14 bases between. The germline gives CDR1 SEHNR, CDR2 FQNEAQ (reference sequence). In nucleotides, the CDR3 is TGTGCCAGCAGCTTAGATTTCAGCCCTAAGGGCTACACCTTC. It encodes CASSLDFSPKGYTF.

The chain combines TRBV11-2 with TRBJ2-7; 7 bases line up with TRBD2. The CDR3 has 16 amino acids. Trimming at V came to 2 bases and at J to 7 bases, leaving 14 bases not matched to a gene. Per germline, CDR1 SGHAT and CDR2 FQNNGV. The CDR3 loop is CASSLFPTGGGPEQYF. CDR3 nucleotides: TGTGCCAGCAGCTTATTTCCCACGGGAGGAGGCCCGGAGCAGTACTTC. Full variable domain (remainder filled in from reference TRBV11-2 and TRBJ2-7): EAGVAQSPRYKIIEKRQSVAFWCNPISGHATLYWYQQILGQGPKLLIQFQNNGVVDDSQLPKDRFSAERLKGVDSTLKIQPAKLEDSAVYLCASSLFPTGGGPEQYFGPGTRLTVT.

Concerning this clone itself: Other nucleotide sequences in the sample specify the same CDR3. The V and J genes are TRBV6-5 and TRBJ2-7, with 7 bases fitting TRBD2. CDR1 is MNHEY, CDR2 SVGAGI, per germline. This CDR3 region has 12 residues. J gave up 4 bases and V 5 bases, and 2 bases lay outside the gene matches. CDR3: CASSPGGYEQYF. The CDR3 coding sequence is TGTGCCAGCAGTCCGGGGGGATACGAGCAGTACTTC.

This chain links TRBV19 with TRBJ2-5, with 9 bases fitting TRBD2. The CDR3 consists of 16 residues. CDR1 is LNHDA, CDR2 SQIVND, per germline (reference sequence). J gave up 4 bases and V 3 bases, and 9 bases lay outside the gene matches. CDR3: CASSILGAGGGETQYF. CDR3 sequence (DNA): TGTGCCAGTAGTATTTTAGGAGCGGGAGGTGGAGAGACCCAGTACTTC.

V gene TRBV4-3 combines with J gene TRBJ2-1; D possibly corresponds to TRBD2 (6 bases). The V end was cut by 5 bases, the J end by 7 bases, with 21 bases between. This CDR3 spans 16 amino acids. CDR1 is LGHNA and CDR2 is YSLEER in the germline V gene. The CDR3 sequence is CASSAAPWEAVNEQFF. CDR3 DNA: TGCGCCAGCAGCGCAGCCCCCTGGGAGGCAGTTAATGAGCAGTTCTTC.

The CDR3 protein is CASSAGKNYEQYF. The CDR3 DNA is TGTGCCAGCAGCGCCGGGAAGAACTACGAGCAGTACTTC. The rearrangement links TRBV9 to TRBJ2-7, with D maybe TRBD2 (5 bases). CDR3 length equals 13 residues. V was pared by 3 bases and J by 3 bases, with 10 bases between. CDR1 and CDR2 from the germline V gene are SGDLS and YYNGEE.

The rearrangement links TRBV4-1 to TRBJ2-1; TRBD2 matches at 8 bases. The V gene end was trimmed by 4 bases and the J gene end by 5 bases; junction bases not matched to a gene: 10. Germline V gives CDR1 MGHRA, CDR2 YSYEKL. CDR3 length: 16 residues. The CDR3 region is CASSLSGVSFNNEQFF. The DNA of the CDR3 is TGCGCCAGCAGCCTTAGCGGGGTATCGTTCAACAATGAGCAGTTCTTC.

This sequence joins TRBV7-6 and TRBJ2-3; the match to TRBD2 covers 9 bases. V was pared by 8 bases and J by 2 bases, with 8 bases of the junction left unmatched. CDR3 size: 15 residues. Germline V lookup: CDR1 SGHVS, CDR2 FNYEAQ. The CDR3 coding sequence is TGTGCCAGCTCCCCGGGACTAGCCTACACAGATACGCAGTATTTT. It is translated as CASSPGLAYTDTQYF.

V is TRBV5-6 and J is TRBJ2-3; 8 bases match TRBD2. The CDR3 spans 14 residues. Germline V gene sequence: CDR1 SGHDT, CDR2 YYEEEE. Trimming at V came to 0 bases and at J to 10 bases, leaving 7 bases not matched to a gene. The CDR3 loop is CASSLGTSGLAQYF. The CDR3, as DNA: TGTGCCAGCAGCTTGGGTACTAGCGGCCTTGCGCAGTATTTT.

The chain couples TRBV19 to TRBJ1-5, with TRBD1 identical over 9 bases. This CDR3 has 17 residues. Germline CDR1 LNHDA, CDR2 SQIVND (reference sequence). After removal of 1 base from V and 4 bases from J, the junction contained 8 bases not matched to a gene. In nucleotides, the CDR3 is TGTGCCAGTAGTATAGGATGGACAGGGGCTTTGAATCAGCCCCAGCATTTT. It is translated as CASSIGWTGALNQPQHF.

The CDR3 DNA follows: TGCGCCAGCAGCAGCGGACAGAACACAGATACGCAGTATTTT. This encodes CASSSGQNTDTQYF. This chain links TRBV5-1 with TRBJ2-3; tentatively, D is TRBD1 (6 bases). Germline CDR1 and CDR2: SGHRS and YFSETQ. The CDR3 loop spans 14 amino acids. The V and J ends lost 4 bases and 2 bases respectively, with 11 bases between them.

The chain employs TRBV2 and TRBJ1-6; D gene uncertain. The CDR3 has 18 residues. Between the trimmed V and J ends, which lost 7 bases and 0 bases, there was a span of 19 bases. Germline CDR1 is SNHLY and CDR2 is FYNNEI. The CDR3 here is CASIGTRFPSSYNSPLHF. CDR3 DNA: TGTGCCAGCATCGGTACAAGATTTCCCTCCTCCTATAATTCACCCCTCCACTTT.

This rearrangement joins TRBV9 to TRBJ2-6, with 12 bases that match TRBD1. CDR1 is SGDLS, CDR2 YYNGEE, per germline. This CDR3 spans 18 amino acids. Trimming cost V 3 bases and J 0 bases; bases outside gene matches: 4. This CDR3 is CASSAGQGASSGANVLTF. The CDR3 DNA sequence: TGTGCCAGCAGCGCGGGACAGGGGGCGAGCTCTGGGGCCAACGTCCTGACTTTC.

The genes are TRBV11-2 and TRBJ2-2; 8 positions agree with TRBD1. The V segment lost 4 bases and the J segment 3 bases; nucleotides outside the gene matches: 13. CDR3 length equals 18 residues. The germline CDR1 and CDR2 sequences are SGHAT and FQNNGV. Written as DNA, the CDR3 is TGTGCCAGCAGCTCTTACGGGACAGGTCCATCTTACACCGGGGAGCTGTTTTTT. It encodes CASSSYGTGPSYTGELFF.

V gene TRBV27 combines with J gene TRBJ2-5; 7 bases match TRBD1. Trimming removed 5 bases from V and 6 bases from J; junction bases left unmatched: 12. Germline V lookup: CDR1 MNHEY, CDR2 SMNVEV (reference sequence). The CDR3 length is 15 residues. In nucleotides, the CDR3 is TGTGCCAGCAGTCCCACAGCAACAGGGGCCCAGACCCAGTACTTC. Protein: CASSPTATGAQTQYF.

J is TRBJ2-5 and V is TRBV11-2, with 8 bases matching TRBD2. The CDR3 is 17 amino acids. The germline V gene encodes CDR1 SGHAT and CDR2 FQNNGV. V was pared by 1 base and J by 2 bases, with 9 bases of the junction left unmatched. The DNA of the CDR3 is TGTGCCAGCAGCTTAGTGGGGTTCGCGGGGGGACAAGAGACCCAGTACTTC. It codes for CASSLVGFAGGQETQYF.